This T cell receptor beta chain came from a study of blood T cell repertoires in COVID-19. Profiling relied on immunoSEQ multiplex PCR, and the TCRdb table lists in-frame clones only, not all of them. The sample consists of roughly 500,000 clones, about 91% of them appearing once. The CDR3 has 15 amino acids. Germline-derived CDR1 and CDR2 are SGHNT and YYREEE (reference sequence). Trimming cost V 1 base and J 7 bases, with 14 bases left between them. Sequenced: peripheral blood. This TCR derives from a man younger than 35 with COVID-19, enrolled during active disease. The J gene is TRBJ2-2, the V gene TRBV5-4, with a tentative D call TRBD1 (6 bases). DNA for the CDR3: TGTGCCAGCAGCTTGAAGGTACAGGGCGACGGGGAGCTGTTTTTT. It specifies CASSLKVQGDGELFF.